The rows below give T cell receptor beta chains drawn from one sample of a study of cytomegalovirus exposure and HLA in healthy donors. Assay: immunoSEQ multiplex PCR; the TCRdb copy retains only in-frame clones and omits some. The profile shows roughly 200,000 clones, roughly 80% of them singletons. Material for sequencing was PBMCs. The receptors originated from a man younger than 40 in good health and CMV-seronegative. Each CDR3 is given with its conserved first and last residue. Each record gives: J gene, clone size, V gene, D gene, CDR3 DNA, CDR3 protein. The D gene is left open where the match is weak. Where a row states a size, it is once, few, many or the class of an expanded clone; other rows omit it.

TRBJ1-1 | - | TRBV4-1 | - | TGCGCCAGCAGCCAAGATCGGGATATTAGCCCATACCCCGAAGCTTTCTTT | CASSQDRDISPYPEAFF
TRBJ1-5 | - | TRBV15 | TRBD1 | TGTGCCACCAGCAGTCCGGGACAGAGCTTTATGGGCAATCAGCCCCAGCATTTT | CATSSPGQSFMGNQPQHF
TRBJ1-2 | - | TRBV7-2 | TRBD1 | TGTGCCAGCAGCCCCGACAGGGGGCGGCTTTACTATGGCTACACCTTC | CASSPDRGRLYYGYTF
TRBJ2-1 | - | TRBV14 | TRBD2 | TGTGCCAGCAGCCAATCGGTAGCGGGGGCCTACAATGAGCAGTTCTTC | CASSQSVAGAYNEQFF
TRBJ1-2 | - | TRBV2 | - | TGTGCCAGCAGTGAAACCCCGCGAGTTGGCTACACCTTC | CASSETPRVGYTF
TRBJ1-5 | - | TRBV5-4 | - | TGTGCCAGCAGCTTGGGTCTAGGCCAGCCCCAGCATTTT | CASSLGLGQPQHF
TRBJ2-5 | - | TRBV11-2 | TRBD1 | TGTGCCAGCAGCCCGGCCGGGACAGGTCAATGGGAGACCCAGTACTTC | CASSPAGTGQWETQYF
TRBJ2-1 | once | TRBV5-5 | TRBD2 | TGTGCCAGCAGCTTGCGGGCGGCAGACCTCGGGACTAATCATGAGCAGTTCTTC | CASSLRAADLGTNHEQFF
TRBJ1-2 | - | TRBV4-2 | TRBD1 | TGTGCCAGCAGCCAAGGGACAGGGGGCGAGTATGGCTACACCTTC | CASSQGTGGEYGYTF
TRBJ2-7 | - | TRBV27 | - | TGTGCCAGCAGTTTGGACACGAGACCCTACGAGCAGTACTTC | CASSLDTRPYEQYF
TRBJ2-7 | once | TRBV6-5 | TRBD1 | TGTGCCAGCGGGGGACAGTGGAGCTCCTACGAGCAGTACTTC | CASGGQWSSYEQYF
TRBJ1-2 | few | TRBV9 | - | TGTGCCAGCAGCCGCCGCTTACAGGGTGGGAGCTATGGCTACACCTTC | CASSRRLQGGSYGYTF
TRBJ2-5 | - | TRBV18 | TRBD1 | TGTGCCAGCTCACGGACAGGGGAAGAGACCCAGTACTTC | CASSRTGEETQYF
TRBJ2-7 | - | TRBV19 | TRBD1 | TGTGCCAGTAGTGACAGGGTAATCCCCTACGAGCAGTACTTC | CASSDRVIPYEQYF
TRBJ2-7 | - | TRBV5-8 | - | TGTGCCAGCAGCTTGACTTCTCTTCTAAGATACGAGCAGTACTTC | CASSLTSLLRYEQYF
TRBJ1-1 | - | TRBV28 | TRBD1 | TGTGCCAGCAGTCCGATGACAGGGTTATTCACTGAAGCTTTCTTT | CASSPMTGLFTEAFF
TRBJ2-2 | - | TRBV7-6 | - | TGTGCCAGCAGTTCCCGGGATTTAAGAAGCACCGGGGAGCTGTTTTTT | CASSSRDLRSTGELFF
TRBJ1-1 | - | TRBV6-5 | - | TGTGCCAGCAGTACTACATTGAACACTGAAGCTTTCTTT | CASSTTLNTEAFF
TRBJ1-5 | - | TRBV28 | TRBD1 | TGTGCCAGCAGTTCCCCAAAGCAGGGGGCGTTTCAGCCCCAGCATTTT | CASSSPKQGAFQPQHF